The 19 T cell receptor beta chains below all came from one sample that was sequenced in a study of T cells in localized non-small cell lung cancer. Sequencing was performed with immunoSEQ multiplex PCR; in TCRdb, only in-frame clones are kept and a portion is missing. The data hold about 2,500 clones, with around 21% observed a single time. The material was normal lung tissue next to the tumor, obtained before any cancer treatment. Receptors originate from a woman aged 35-75 years with stage I lung adenocarcinoma.

This chain links TRBV25-1 with TRBJ1-6; D is uncertain. Looked up from germline, CDR1 is MGHDK and CDR2 is SYGVNS. V was shortened by 6 bases and J by 7 bases, with 10 bases between the two germline ends. CDR3 length: 13 residues. CDR3: CASRRVNNSPLHF. CDR3 sequence (DNA): TGTGCCAGCAGGCGGGTCAACAATTCACCCCTCCACTTT.

The gene calls are TRBV6-8 and TRBJ2-1; weak D call: TRBD2 (6 bases). Trimming cost V 5 bases and J 6 bases, with 11 bases left between them. In germline, CDR1 is MNHGY, CDR2 SAAAGT. This CDR3 comprises 13 residues. The CDR3 loop reads CASSPRDFNEQFF. The DNA for the CDR3 is TGTGCCAGCAGTCCACGGGACTTCAATGAGCAGTTCTTC.

There are a few counts of this clone. The chain combines TRBV11-3 with TRBJ1-6; D is possibly TRBD1 (5 bases). In germline, CDR1 is SGHNT, CDR2 YENEEA. The germline V and J ends were trimmed by 5 bases and 7 bases, with 15 bases remaining between them. The length of the CDR3 is 15 residues. The CDR3 spells CASSLGPGYNSPLHF. In nucleotides, the CDR3 is TGTGCCAGCAGCCTTGGGCCAGGGTACAATTCACCCCTCCACTTT.

The V gene is TRBV2, the J gene TRBJ2-5, with D perhaps TRBD2 (6 bases). V was pared by 3 bases and J by 4 bases, with 15 bases between. Germline V gives CDR1 SNHLY, CDR2 FYNNEI. The CDR3 extends over 15 amino acids. CDR3 sequence (DNA): TGTGCCAGCAGTGAGACTAGGGGAGGCCGAGAGACCCAGTACTTC. Protein product: CASSETRGGRETQYF.

This clone was observed a few times. This chain connects TRBV19 to TRBJ1-1; TRBD1 agrees at 7 bases. Per germline, CDR1 LNHDA and CDR2 SQIVND (reference sequence). The CDR3 consists of 15 residues. V lost 6 bases to trimming and J lost 5 bases; unmatched junction nucleotides: 12. The DNA for the CDR3 is TGTGCCAGTAGGAGGGGACCGAACAGGGGAACTGAAGCTTTCTTT. It codes for CASRRGPNRGTEAFF.

This clone is classed as large. The chain joins TRBV19 to TRBJ2-7, with D possibly being TRBD2 (5 bases). This CDR3 is built from 14 residues. Germline V gives CDR1 LNHDA, CDR2 SQIVND (reference sequence). The V gene lost 6 bases and the J gene lost 3 bases, with 15 bases spanning the gap. This CDR3 is CASSPRRSHYEQYF. The CDR3 coding sequence is TGTGCCAGTAGCCCCCGGAGGTCTCACTACGAGCAGTACTTC.

This clone showed up just a few times. The chain joins TRBV6-8 to TRBJ2-3; unclear D gene. CDR3 length equals 13 residues. Trimming took off 2 bases at V and 11 bases at J, with 14 bases between the two ends. CDR1 and CDR2 from the germline V gene are MNHGY and SAAAGT. CDR3 coding DNA: TGTGCCAGCAGTTACCACGGGTCTGTGGAGCAGTATTTT. Its translation: CASSYHGSVEQYF.

V usage is TRBV4-1 and J usage is TRBJ1-3; 8 positions agree with TRBD1. CDR1 is MGHRA and CDR2 is YSYEKL in the germline V gene. CDR3 length: 16 amino acids. J gave up 0 bases and V 0 bases, and 1 base lay outside the gene matches. The CDR3 loop is CASSQDQGASGNTIYF. The CDR3 DNA follows: TGCGCCAGCAGCCAAGACCAGGGGGCCTCTGGAAACACCATATATTTT.

The chain uses TRBV10-1 and TRBJ2-1, with 9 bases that match TRBD2. This CDR3 is built from 15 residues. V lost 5 bases and J lost 3; bases outside the gene matches: 5. CDR1 is WNHNN and CDR2 is SYGVQD in the germline V gene (reference sequence). In DNA form, the CDR3 reads TGCGCCAGCAGTCGCGGAGCGGGAGGCTACAATGAGCAGTTCTTC. Its translation is CASSRGAGGYNEQFF.

The V call is TRBV19, the J call TRBJ2-1; 11 bases fit TRBD2. The CDR3 runs 16 residues. In germline, CDR1 is LNHDA, CDR2 SQIVND (reference sequence). With 6 bases clipped from V and 4 bases from J, the junction kept 8 bases outside the gene matches. CDR3 in amino acids: CASSFLAGGRYNEQFF. CDR3 sequence (DNA): TGTGCCAGTAGCTTCTTAGCGGGGGGGCGGTACAATGAGCAGTTCTTC.

This clone was counted a few times. The chain is built from TRBV15 and TRBJ1-3; perhaps TRBD1 as D (5 bases). The V end lost 0 bases, the J end lost 0 bases, and 6 bases lay between the germline ends. The CDR3 runs to 15 residues. The germline gives CDR1 LNHNV, CDR2 YYDKDF (reference sequence). The CDR3 here is CATSREGDSGNTIYF. Written as DNA, the CDR3 is TGTGCCACCAGCAGAGAGGGGGACTCTGGAAACACCATATATTTT.

This clone appeared a few times. The rearrangement uses TRBV6-8 and TRBJ2-5; 8 bases match TRBD2. The junction had 5 bases not matched to a gene; V was cut back by 4 bases and J by 1 base. Germline V CDR1 and CDR2: MNHGY, SAAAGT. CDR3 length equals 15 residues. The CDR3 loop reads CASSSSGGLQETQYF. CDR3 nucleotides: TGTGCCAGCAGTTCGTCGGGGGGGCTCCAAGAGACCCAGTACTTC.

By share, this clone ranks as medium-sized. The gene calls are TRBV6-8 and TRBJ2-5; D gene uncertain. Germline V lookup: CDR1 MNHGY, CDR2 SAAAGT. V lost 6 bases and J 1 base, leaving 9 bases between the germline ends. The CDR3 spans 13 residues. Here the CDR3 reads CASRKAPQETQYF. The CDR3 DNA is TGTGCCAGCAGAAAGGCTCCCCAAGAGACCCAGTACTTC.

Within the sample, this clone is medium-sized (0.01 to 0.1%). The chain couples TRBV7-1 to TRBJ2-1; possibly TRBD1 for D (5 bases). TRBV7-1 is annotated as an ORF whose role is uncertain. There are 13 residues in the CDR3. V lost 3 bases to trimming and J lost 8 bases, with 11 bases between them. CDR3 in amino acids: CASSSDTDHEQFF. CDR3 nucleotides: TGTGCCAGCAGCTCGGACACGGATCATGAGCAGTTCTTC.

By sample share, this clone is medium-sized (0.01 to 0.1%). The chain carries TRBV6-8 and TRBJ1-3; D possibly corresponds to TRBD1 (5 bases). Germline CDR1 reads MNHGY; CDR2 reads SAAAGT. With 6 bases removed from V and 2 bases from J, the gap between germline ends came to 11 bases. This CDR3 has 14 amino acids. The CDR3 DNA follows: TGTGCCAGCAGCCTTGGGACGGCTGGAAACACCATATATTTT. It codes for CASSLGTAGNTIYF.

This chain links TRBV12-2 with TRBJ2-7; TRBD2 is taken as the D call from the table, unchecked against the DNA. TRBV12-2 is a pseudogene locus. This CDR3 has 18 amino acids. CDR3 sequence reads: CASRSPSGRVLVYFEQYF. Written as DNA, the CDR3 is TGTGCAAGTCGCTCGCCTAGCGGGAGAGTGCTTGTCTACTTCGAGCAGTACTTC.

This clone counts as large. The chain links TRBV10-2 to TRBJ1-1; D is possibly TRBD1 (6 bases). Germline-derived CDR1 and CDR2 are WSHSY and SAAADI. The CDR3 is 15 amino acids. V lost 3 bases and J 4 bases, leaving 15 bases between the germline ends. This CDR3 is CASSEEQGMSTEAFF. CDR3 coding DNA: TGCGCCAGCAGTGAAGAACAGGGAATGAGCACTGAAGCTTTCTTT.

This clone is labeled medium-sized. CDR3: CASSEALTGGPIETQYF. The DNA for the CDR3 is TGTGCCAGCAGTGAAGCGCTTACGGGGGGGCCCATAGAGACCCAGTACTTC. The chain joins TRBV6-1 to TRBJ2-5; 8 bases line up with TRBD2. The V and J ends lost 0 bases and 4 bases, in that order; junction bases with no gene match: 10. Germline values: CDR1 MNHNS, CDR2 SASEGT. The CDR3 is 17 amino acids.

By its share, this clone is medium-sized. The chain is built from TRBV9 and TRBJ1-1, with 11 bases matching TRBD1. Germline lookup yields CDR1 SGDLS and CDR2 YYNGEE. Germline trimming cut 3 bases from V and 2 bases from J; bases unmatched to any gene: 6. This CDR3 comprises 16 residues. The CDR3 loop is CASSGTGGAGNTEAFF. For the CDR3, the DNA is TGTGCCAGCAGCGGGACAGGGGGCGCAGGTAACACTGAAGCTTTCTTT. Based on the CDR3 plus reference TRBV9 and TRBJ1-1, the full variable domain is DSGVTQTPKHLITATGQRVTLRCSPRSGDLSVYWYQQSLDQGLQFLIQYYNGEERAKGNILERFSAQQFPDLHSELNLSSLELGDSALYFCASSGTGGAGNTEAFFGQGTRLTVV.